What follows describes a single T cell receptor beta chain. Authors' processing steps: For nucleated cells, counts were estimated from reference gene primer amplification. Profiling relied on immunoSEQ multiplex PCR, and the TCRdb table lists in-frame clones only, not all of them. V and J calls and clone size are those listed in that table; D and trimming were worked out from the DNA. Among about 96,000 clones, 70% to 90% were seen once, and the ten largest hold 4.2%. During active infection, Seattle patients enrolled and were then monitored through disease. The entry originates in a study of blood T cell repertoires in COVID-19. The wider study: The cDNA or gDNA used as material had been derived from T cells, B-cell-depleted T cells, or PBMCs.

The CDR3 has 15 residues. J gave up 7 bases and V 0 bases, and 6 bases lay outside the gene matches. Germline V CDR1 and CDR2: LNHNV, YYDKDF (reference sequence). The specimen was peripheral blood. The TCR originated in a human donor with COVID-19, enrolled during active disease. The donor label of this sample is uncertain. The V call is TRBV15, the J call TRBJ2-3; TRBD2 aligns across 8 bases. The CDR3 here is CATSRDRGGSNTQYF. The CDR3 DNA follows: TGTGCCACCAGCAGAGATCGGGGGGGTTCAAATACGCAGTATTTT.